This note documents a single TCR beta chain sequence. Trimming at V came to 2 bases and at J to 7 bases, leaving 0 bases not matched to a gene. The CDR3 has 12 amino acids. Germline V gene sequence: CDR1 MDHEN, CDR2 SYDVKM. This record belongs to a study of glioma-infiltrating T cells after dendritic cell vaccination. The time point: after dendritic cell vaccination, including at tumor progression/relapse. The PCR used 60 V beta and 13 J beta primers. TCRdb's table, derived via immunoSEQ multiplex PCR, lists solely in-frame clones and lacks some. The sample contains around 90,000 clones, 75% to 90% of which appear only once.

The sequence came from a human donor with glioblastoma. Material: blood, obtained after dendritic cell vaccination. The chain carries TRBV28 and TRBJ1-1, with 8 bases lining up with TRBD1. CDR3 coding DNA: TGTGCCAGCAGTTTAGGGACAGGTGAAGCTTTCTTT. Translated: CASSLGTGEAFF.